This TCR beta chain was captured by sequencing in a study of T cells in Graves' hyperthyroidism and ophthalmopathy. Overall study: Peripheral blood was obtained at initial diagnosis, preceding any treatment. Study observations and caveats: Most clonotypes expanded in the thyroid (above 0.001) were also present in blood.

This clonotype was detected many times. Antigen: not known. V gave up 3 bases and J gave up 4 bases, with 13 bases separating them. CDR1 is SGHTA and CDR2 is FQGTGA in the germline V gene. The CDR3 sequence is 15 residues long. TCR beta CDR3 sequences were amplified from RNA transcripts. When the TCR CDR3 underwent first-round RT-PCR, the HTBI primer set was used. A single record per CDR3 protein comes from TCRdb applying MiXCR to the multiplex PCR reads. The repertoire has under 650,000 distinct CDR3 sequences, 15% to 20% of them found once; the top ten carry 3.8%. The clonotype was recovered from a woman in her thirties with Graves' hyperthyroidism. J is TRBJ2-1 and V is TRBV7-3; no reliable D call. The sample consisted of blood. The CDR3 spells CASSLRGPPYNEQFF. CDR3 DNA sequence: TGTGCCAGCAGCTTGAGAGGACCCCCTTACAATGAGCAGTTCTTC.